This entry concerns a single T cell receptor beta chain. Some clones are missing from TCRdb's copy, which holds only in-frame ones; the method was immunoSEQ multiplex PCR. This table has about 150,000 clones, more than 80% appearing once. Germline V gene sequence: CDR1 MDHEN, CDR2 SYDVKM. The CDR3 sequence is 14 residues long. V lost 7 bases to trimming and J lost 6 bases; unmatched junction nucleotides: 7. This sample stems from a study of cytomegalovirus exposure and HLA in healthy donors. The rearrangement joins TRBV28 to TRBJ1-4, with 8 bases lining up with TRBD1. The source material was PBMCs. The receptor's source is a woman under 40 in good health and CMV-seropositive. Written as DNA, the CDR3 is TGTGCCAGCAAGACAGGGGTCGTAGATGAAAAACTGTTTTTT. As protein: CASKTGVVDEKLFF. The full variable domain, completed using reference TRBV28 and TRBJ1-4, is DVKVTQSSRYLVKRTGEKVFLECVQDMDHENMFWYRQDPGLGLRLIYFSYDVKMKEKGDIPEGYSVSREKKERFSLILESASTNQTSMYLCASKTGVVDEKLFFGSGTQLSVL.